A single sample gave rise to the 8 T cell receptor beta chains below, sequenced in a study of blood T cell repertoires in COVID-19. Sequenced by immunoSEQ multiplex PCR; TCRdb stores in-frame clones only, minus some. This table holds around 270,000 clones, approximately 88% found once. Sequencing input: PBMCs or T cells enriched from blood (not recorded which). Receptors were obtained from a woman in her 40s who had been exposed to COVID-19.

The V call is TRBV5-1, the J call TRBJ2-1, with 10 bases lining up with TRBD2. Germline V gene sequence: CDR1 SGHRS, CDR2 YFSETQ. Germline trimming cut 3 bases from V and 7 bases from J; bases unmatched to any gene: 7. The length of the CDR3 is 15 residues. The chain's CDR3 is CASSSSGGAENEQFF. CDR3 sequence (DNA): TGCGCCAGCAGCTCAAGCGGGGGGGCGGAGAATGAGCAGTTCTTC.

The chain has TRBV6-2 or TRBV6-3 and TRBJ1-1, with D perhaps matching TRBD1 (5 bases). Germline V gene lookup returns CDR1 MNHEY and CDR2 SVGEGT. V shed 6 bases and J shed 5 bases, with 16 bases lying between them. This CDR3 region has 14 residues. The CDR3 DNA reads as TGTGCCAGCAGCAACCCGGGGGGGAGTACTGAAGCTTTCTTT. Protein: CASSNPGGSTEAFF.

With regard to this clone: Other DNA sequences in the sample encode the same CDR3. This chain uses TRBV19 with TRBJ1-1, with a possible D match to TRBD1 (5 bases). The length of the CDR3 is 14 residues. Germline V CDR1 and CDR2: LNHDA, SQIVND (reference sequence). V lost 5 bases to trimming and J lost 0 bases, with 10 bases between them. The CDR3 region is CASSRGGMNTEAFF. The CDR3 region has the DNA TGTGCCAGTAGTCGGGGGGGAATGAACACTGAAGCTTTCTTT.

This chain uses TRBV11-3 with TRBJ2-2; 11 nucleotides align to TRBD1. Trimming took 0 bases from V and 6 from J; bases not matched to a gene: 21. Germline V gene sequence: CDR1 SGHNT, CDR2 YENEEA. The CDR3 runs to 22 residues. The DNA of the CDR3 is TGTGCCAGCAGCTTAGACACCTGGATCATGGACAGGGGGCGAAGTAATGCCGGGGAGCTGTTTTTT. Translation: CASSLDTWIMDRGRSNAGELFF. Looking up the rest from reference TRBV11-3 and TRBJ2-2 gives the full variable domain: EAGVVQSPRYKIIEKKQPVAFWCNPISGHNTLYWYLQNLGQGPELLIRYENEEAVDDSQLPKDRFSAERLKGVDSTLKIQPAELGDSAVYLCASSLDTWIMDRGRSNAGELFFGEGSRLTVL.

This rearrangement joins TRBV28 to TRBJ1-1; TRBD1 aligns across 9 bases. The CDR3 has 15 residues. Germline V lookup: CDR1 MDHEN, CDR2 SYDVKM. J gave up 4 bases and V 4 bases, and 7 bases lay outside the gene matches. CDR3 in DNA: TGTGCCAGCAGTTCAGGGACAGGGCATCGCACTGAAGCTTTCTTT. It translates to CASSSGTGHRTEAFF.

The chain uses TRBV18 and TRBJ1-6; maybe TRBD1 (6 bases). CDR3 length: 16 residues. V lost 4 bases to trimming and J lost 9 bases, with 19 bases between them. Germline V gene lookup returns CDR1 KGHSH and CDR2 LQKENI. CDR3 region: CASSQQGQRVGSPLHF. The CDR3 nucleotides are TGTGCCAGCTCACAGCAGGGACAAAGGGTTGGTTCACCCCTCCACTTT.

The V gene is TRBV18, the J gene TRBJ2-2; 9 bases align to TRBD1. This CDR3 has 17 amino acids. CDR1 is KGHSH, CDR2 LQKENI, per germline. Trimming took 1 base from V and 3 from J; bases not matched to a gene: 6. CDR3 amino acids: CASSPRLGQGDTGELFF. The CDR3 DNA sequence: TGTGCCAGCTCACCACGTCTGGGACAGGGTGACACCGGGGAGCTGTTTTTT.

CDR3 nucleotides: TGTGCCAGCAGCTTGGAATCAGGATACCAGCCCCAGCATTTT. Its protein is CASSLESGYQPQHF. This chain joins TRBV5-5 and TRBJ1-5; D gene ambiguous. CDR3 length equals 14 residues. V was shortened by 0 bases and J by 7 bases, with 11 bases between the two germline ends. Germline assignment: CDR1 SGHKS and CDR2 YYEKEE (reference sequence).